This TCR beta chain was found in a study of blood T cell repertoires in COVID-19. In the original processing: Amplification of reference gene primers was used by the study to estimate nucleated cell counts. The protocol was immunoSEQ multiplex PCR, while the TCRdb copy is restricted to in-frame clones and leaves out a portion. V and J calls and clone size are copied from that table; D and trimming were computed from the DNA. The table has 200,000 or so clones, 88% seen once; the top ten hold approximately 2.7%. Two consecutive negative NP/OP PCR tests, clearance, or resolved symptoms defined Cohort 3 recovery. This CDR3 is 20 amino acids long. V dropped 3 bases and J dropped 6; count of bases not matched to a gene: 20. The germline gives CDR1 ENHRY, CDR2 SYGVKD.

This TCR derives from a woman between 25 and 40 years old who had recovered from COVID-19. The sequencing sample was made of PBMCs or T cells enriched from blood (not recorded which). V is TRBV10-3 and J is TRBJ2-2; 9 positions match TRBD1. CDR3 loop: CAISEGLVQGAIWRAGELFF. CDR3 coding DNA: TGTGCCATCAGTGAAGGCTTAGTACAGGGGGCCATCTGGAGAGCCGGGGAGCTGTTTTTT.